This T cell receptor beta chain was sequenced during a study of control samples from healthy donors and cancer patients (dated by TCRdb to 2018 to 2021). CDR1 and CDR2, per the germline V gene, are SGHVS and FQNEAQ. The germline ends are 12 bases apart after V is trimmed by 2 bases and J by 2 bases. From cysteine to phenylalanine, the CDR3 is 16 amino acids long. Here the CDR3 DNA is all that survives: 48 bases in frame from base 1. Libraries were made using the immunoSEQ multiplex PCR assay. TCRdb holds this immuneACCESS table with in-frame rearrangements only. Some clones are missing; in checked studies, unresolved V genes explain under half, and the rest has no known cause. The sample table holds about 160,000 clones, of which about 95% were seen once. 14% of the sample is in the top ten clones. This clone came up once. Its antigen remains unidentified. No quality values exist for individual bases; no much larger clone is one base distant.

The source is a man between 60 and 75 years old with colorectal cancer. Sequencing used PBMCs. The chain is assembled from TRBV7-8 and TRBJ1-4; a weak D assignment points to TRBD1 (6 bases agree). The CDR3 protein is CASSLYRGGTNEKLFF. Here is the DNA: TGTGCCAGCAGCTTATATAGGGGGGGGACTAATGAAAAACTGTTTTTT. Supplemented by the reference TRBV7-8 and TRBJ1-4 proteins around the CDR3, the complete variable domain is GAGVSQSPRYKVAKRGQDVALRCDPISGHVSLFWYQQALGQGPEFLTYFQNEAQLDKSGLPSDRFFAERPEGSVSTLKIQRTQQEDSAVYLCASSLYRGGTNEKLFFGSGTQLSVL.